These 23 T cell receptor beta chains were sequenced from one sample in a study of regulatory T cells in long-lasting Graves disease. Time point defined: newly diagnosed GD, antithyroid drugs for less than 3 months. Construction of the TCR library relied on RNA isolated from PBMCs. In building TCR beta libraries, iRepertoire HTBI primers were used together with Arm-PCR of CDR3 regions. Each CDR3 protein is one row after TCRdb ran MiXCR on the multiplex PCR reads. The sample shows 350,000 to 450,000 distinct CDR3 sequences, 15% of them seen only once. This sample also belongs to another study, concerning T cells in Graves' hyperthyroidism and ophthalmopathy.

The sample here was peripheral blood mononuclear cells (PBMCs), taken at new diagnosis, from a patient treated with antithyroid drugs. The source of these receptors is a woman aged 25 to 39 with Graves disease.

On this clonotype: A read error may account for a junction end that differs from germline. In DNA form, the CDR3 reads TGTGCCAGCATTGAACGGGGCTTGCAGCCCCAGCATTTT. It translates to CASIERGLQPQHF. This chain uses TRBV6-1 with TRBJ1-5, with D possibly matching TRBD1 (5 bases). This CDR3 is built from 13 residues. Per germline, CDR1 MNHNS and CDR2 SASEGT.

This clonotype turned up a few times. This chain connects TRBV9 to TRBJ2-7; D gene unclear. Germline CDR1 is SGDLS and CDR2 is YYNGEE. This CDR3 comprises 13 residues. Trimming took 0 bases from V and 3 from J, leaving 7 bases between them. The DNA for the CDR3 is TGTGCCAGCAGCGTAGGTGACGGCTACGAGCAGTACTTC. It yields the protein CASSVGDGYEQYF.

The J gene is TRBJ1-1, the V gene TRBV3-1; 8 positions match TRBD1. The CDR3 consists of 15 residues. The germline V gene encodes CDR1 LGHDT and CDR2 YNNKEL (reference sequence). The ends lost 1 base at V and 3 bases at J; junction bases unmatched: 4. CDR3 sequence: CASSQGDRGHTEAFF. The CDR3 DNA reads TGTGCCAGCAGCCAAGGTGACAGGGGACACACTGAAGCTTTCTTT.

This clonotype was seen ten or more times. This sequence joins TRBV6-5 and TRBJ1-2; D unclear. The V end lost 2 bases, the J end lost 4 bases, and 8 bases lay between the germline ends. Germline CDR1 reads MNHEY; CDR2 reads SVGAGI. The CDR3 consists of 13 residues. CDR3 sequence: CASSYVGVYGYTF. DNA of the CDR3: TGTGCCAGCAGTTACGTAGGCGTCTATGGCTACACCTTC.

CDR3 DNA: TGCAGTGCTGGACCGGGACTAGCGGGATCTTTGGATACGCAGTATTTT. Its translation: CSAGPGLAGSLDTQYF. The rearrangement links TRBV20-1 to TRBJ2-3, with 13 bases matching TRBD2. This CDR3 region has 16 residues. The germline gives CDR1 DFQATT, CDR2 SNEGSKA (reference sequence). The ends lost 5 bases at V and 6 bases at J; junction bases unmatched: 11.

This clonotype came up many times. The chain uses TRBV12-3 or TRBV12-4 and TRBJ1-2, with TRBD1 identical over 8 bases. Trimming removed 1 base from V and 4 bases from J; junction bases left unmatched: 5. The CDR3 is 15 residues long. CDR3 bases: TGTGCCAGCAGTTTAGAGGGACAGGTCGGCTATGGCTACACCTTC. This encodes CASSLEGQVGYGYTF.

The J gene is TRBJ2-2, the V gene TRBV24-1, with D possibly TRBD1 on 6 matching bases. This CDR3 is 17 amino acids long. Per germline, CDR1 KGHDR and CDR2 SFDVKD. Trimming cost V 2 bases and J 5 bases, with 17 bases left between them. This chain's CDR3 is CATSDSPRTASTGELFF. CDR3 bases: TGTGCCACCAGTGATTCCCCCAGGACAGCTTCTACCGGGGAGCTGTTTTTT.

There are many counts of this clonotype. V is TRBV29-1 and J is TRBJ1-1, with a tentative D call TRBD1 (5 bases). Germline CDR1 reads SQVTM; CDR2 reads ANQGSEA. V was trimmed by 4 bases and J by 0 bases, leaving 24 bases between them. This CDR3 spans 18 amino acids. This chain's CDR3 is CSVVWPGQALPMNTEAFF. The CDR3 region has the DNA TGCAGCGTTGTGTGGCCTGGACAAGCCCTCCCCATGAACACTGAAGCTTTCTTT.

The chain carries TRBV29-1 and TRBJ1-4; D is perhaps TRBD1 (6 bases). Trimming removed 7 bases from V and 8 bases from J, with 20 bases in between. CDR3 length: 14 amino acids. Germline lookup yields CDR1 SQVTM and CDR2 ANQGSEA. The CDR3 nucleotides are TGCAGCGATGCTCGGGGGCAGGTTCGCGAAAAACTGTTTTTT. Its protein is CSDARGQVREKLFF.

The chain combines TRBV18 with TRBJ2-5; D gene ambiguous. The CDR3 has 15 residues. Germline V gene data show CDR1 as KGHSH and CDR2 as LQKENI. V was shortened by 6 bases and J by 0 bases, with 14 bases between the two germline ends. The CDR3 protein is CASSDRAYDQETQYF. The CDR3, as DNA: TGTGCCAGCTCGGACCGGGCCTATGACCAAGAGACCCAGTACTTC.

This clonotype was seen a handful of times. The CDR3 loop reads CASSPQGLNQPQHF. CDR3 bases: TGCGCCAGCAGCCCACAGGGGCTCAATCAGCCCCAGCATTTT. The chain combines TRBV4-1 with TRBJ1-5, with 7 bases that match TRBD1. Germline assignment: CDR1 MGHRA and CDR2 YSYEKL. CDR3 length equals 14 residues. V gave up 4 bases and J gave up 3 bases; unmatched junction bases: 3.

The CDR3 protein is CATSEPGTGSDTQYF. The CDR3 region has the DNA TGTGCCACCAGTGAGCCCGGGACAGGGTCAGATACGCAGTATTTT. The V call is TRBV24-1, the J call TRBJ2-3; 9 bases agree with TRBD1. The CDR3 is 15 residues long. Trimming cost V 4 bases and J 4 bases; bases outside gene matches: 5. Germline CDR1 KGHDR, CDR2 SFDVKD.

This clonotype was seen repeatedly, ten times or more. The V gene is TRBV7-2, the J gene TRBJ2-7, with 7 bases identical to TRBD1. Germline V CDR1 and CDR2: SGHTA, FQGNSA. The CDR3 spans 14 residues. After removal of 4 bases from V and 4 bases from J, the junction contained 7 bases not matched to a gene. As DNA, the CDR3 is TGTGCCAGCAGCTCAGGACAGGCAAATTACGAGCAGTACTTC. Translation: CASSSGQANYEQYF.

V gene TRBV7-2 combines with J gene TRBJ2-1, with D perhaps matching TRBD1 (6 bases). The CDR3 spans 15 residues. V shed 0 bases and J shed 12 bases, with 18 bases lying between them. Germline CDR1 SGHTA, CDR2 FQGNSA. The CDR3 spells CASSLAVGGTWGQFF. Written as DNA, the CDR3 is TGTGCCAGCAGCTTAGCGGTAGGTGGGACATGGGGGCAGTTCTTC.

A few counts support this clonotype. The chain carries TRBV18 and TRBJ2-1; no reliable D call. CDR3 length: 14 amino acids. The germline V gene encodes CDR1 KGHSH and CDR2 LQKENI. Trimming left V 2 bases short and J 9 bases short, with 14 bases between. CDR3 sequence (DNA): TGTGCCAGCTCACCAACAGTAACCTCGACTGAGCAGTTCTTC. It specifies CASSPTVTSTEQFF.

This clonotype was observed a handful of times. The J gene is TRBJ2-2, the V gene TRBV20-1, with 7 bases identical to TRBD2. Germline values: CDR1 DFQATT, CDR2 SNEGSKA (reference sequence). Germline trimming cut 3 bases from V and 3 bases from J; bases unmatched to any gene: 4. CDR3 length equals 14 residues. The CDR3 nucleotides are TGCAGTGCTAGTCTCGCGGGGGACACCGGGGAGCTGTTTTTT. It codes for CSASLAGDTGELFF.

This clonotype was picked up many times. This rearrangement joins TRBV27 to TRBJ2-7; D might be TRBD1 or TRBD2, each matching 5 bases. The CDR3 runs 15 residues. CDR1 and CDR2 (germline): MNHEY, SMNVEV (reference sequence). Trimming pared 6 bases from V and 0 bases from J, leaving 15 bases between. CDR3 sequence reads: CASSSGPRSSYEQYF. CDR3 nucleotide sequence: TGTGCCAGCAGCTCGGGACCCAGGAGCTCCTACGAGCAGTACTTC.

With respect to this clonotype: A much larger clone sits a single nucleotide away, making a read error possible. Without the conserved terminal phenylalanine or tryptophan, this CDR3 likely stems from a read error. The chain has TRBV7-2 and TRBJ2-1, with a weak D call TRBD2 (5 bases). The V and J ends lost 6 bases and 3 bases respectively, with 15 bases between them. CDR1 and CDR2 (germline): SGHTA, FQGNSA. The CDR3 consists of 15 residues. In DNA, the CDR3 is TGTGCCAGCAGTTTAATCGGGGAGATCTACAATGAGCAGTTCTCC. It specifies CASSLIGEIYNEQFS.

This clonotype was counted a few times. The CDR3 protein is CATRVSGANVLTF. CDR3 nucleotide sequence: TGTGCCACCCGGGTGTCTGGGGCCAACGTCCTGACTTTC. The rearrangement uses TRBV27 and TRBJ2-6; D unclear. V lost 10 bases to trimming and J lost 1 base, with 8 bases between them. Germline V lookup: CDR1 MNHEY, CDR2 SMNVEV (reference sequence). CDR3 length: 13 residues.

This clonotype was counted at least ten times. V is TRBV12-3 or TRBV12-4 and J is TRBJ2-5; no definite D call. The CDR3 runs 13 residues. Deletions cut 3 bases from V and 1 base from J, with 6 bases between. CDR3 sequence reads: CASSFRPQETQYF. The CDR3 nucleotides read TGTGCCAGCAGTTTTCGGCCCCAAGAGACCCAGTACTTC.

The rearrangement joins TRBV28 to TRBJ1-6; TRBD1 might be the D (5 bases). Trimming cost V 3 bases and J 7 bases, with 13 bases left between them. The CDR3 consists of 15 residues. Germline values: CDR1 MDHEN, CDR2 SYDVKM. The CDR3 loop reads CASSFVGTENSPLHF. CDR3 in DNA: TGTGCCAGCAGTTTCGTCGGGACGGAGAATTCACCCCTCCACTTT.

This clonotype was recorded a few times. This CDR3 is CASFLPGSNEQFF. In DNA form, the CDR3 reads TGTGCCAGCTTCCTTCCGGGCTCCAATGAGCAGTTCTTC. The gene calls are TRBV12-3 or TRBV12-4 and TRBJ2-1; no clear D. Deletions cut 8 bases from V and 6 bases from J, with 14 bases between. This CDR3 contains 13 residues.

The genes are TRBV4-1 and TRBJ1-3; D gene uncertain. V lost 0 bases, J lost 4 bases, and 13 bases lay in between. CDR1 is MGHRA, CDR2 YSYEKL, per germline. The CDR3 sequence is 16 residues long. The CDR3 here is CASSQDFEGVGNTIYF. DNA for the CDR3: TGCGCCAGCAGCCAAGATTTTGAGGGCGTCGGAAACACCATATATTTT.